The TCR beta chain under discussion was sequenced for a study of regulatory T cells in long-lasting Graves disease. This clonotype was seen many times. Germline CDR1 and CDR2: DFQATT and SNEGSKA (reference sequence). The CDR3 has 13 residues. The ends were cut back, 4 bases at V and 3 bases at J, with 12 bases in the middle. The sample's time point: persistent/refractory GD, antithyroid drugs over 5 years with positive TRAb. Extracted RNA from PBMCs served as the source of the TCR library. CDR3-region Arm-PCR and iRepertoire HTBI primers produced the TCR beta libraries. In TCRdb, the multiplex PCR reads were re-called with MiXCR into one record per CDR3 protein. The data hold about 450,000 distinct CDR3 sequences, with 20% to 30% observed a single time.

The TCR sequence derives from a female donor with Graves disease. Sequenced here: peripheral blood mononuclear cells (PBMCs), sampled when the disease was refractory, from a patient treated with antithyroid drugs. The chain joins TRBV20-1 to TRBJ1-1; possible D gene TRBD1, 6 bases. For the CDR3, the DNA is TGCAGTGCTAATCCCGGGACACACACTGAAGCTTTCTTT. This encodes CSANPGTHTEAFF.